Following are 21 T cell receptor beta chains from one sample sequenced in a study of T cells after yellow fever vaccination. TCRdb reanalysed the 5' RACE reads using MiXCR and keeps one entry per CDR3 protein. The table shows 300,000 or so distinct CDR3 sequences, with about 10% occurring only once. Sample: CD4+ T cells sorted from PBMCs, taken 5 days after the yellow fever booster vaccination. All receptors derive from a man younger than 35 who received the YFV17D yellow fever vaccine.

The chain uses TRBV7-2 and TRBJ1-4; no clear D. The CDR3 spans 15 residues. Germline CDR1 reads SGHTA; CDR2 reads FQGNSA. V was clipped by 0 bases and J by 8 bases, with 13 bases between them. The CDR3 sequence: CASSLAPSPGEKLFF. The CDR3 DNA sequence: TGTGCCAGCAGCTTAGCGCCCTCACCTGGGGAAAAACTGTTTTTT.

This clonotype occurred a few times. The chain joins TRBV25-1 to TRBJ2-6; D might be TRBD1 (5 bases). Trimming removed 4 bases at V and 0 bases at J, with 7 bases between. CDR1 is MGHDK, CDR2 SYGVNS, per germline. This CDR3 is built from 15 residues. The CDR3 spells CASSVGHSGANVLTF. CDR3 DNA sequence: TGTGCCAGCAGTGTAGGACACTCTGGGGCCAACGTCCTGACTTTC.

CDR3 DNA: TGTGCCAGCAGCGTAGGAGGGGACTTTACAGATACGCAGTATTTT. Protein product: CASSVGGDFTDTQYF. The chain carries TRBV9 and TRBJ2-3, with D perhaps matching TRBD2 (6 bases). Germline lookup yields CDR1 SGDLS and CDR2 YYNGEE. The CDR3 consists of 15 residues. The V end lost 0 bases, the J end lost 3 bases, and 11 bases lay between the germline ends.

At least ten counts were recorded for this clonotype. This chain connects TRBV7-9 to TRBJ2-1; TRBD2 matches at 8 bases. Germline-derived CDR1 and CDR2 are SEHNR and FQNEAQ (reference sequence). The CDR3 loop spans 15 amino acids. V gave up 3 bases and J gave up 6 bases; unmatched junction bases: 7. CDR3 region: CASSLTGGVINEQFF. CDR3 DNA sequence: TGTGCCAGCAGCTTGACGGGGGGGGTGATCAATGAGCAGTTCTTC.

This clonotype was picked up many times. V gene TRBV20-1 combines with J gene TRBJ2-3; no clear D. This CDR3 contains 12 residues. Germline loops: CDR1 DFQATT, CDR2 SNEGSKA (reference sequence). V was trimmed by 0 bases and J by 7 bases, leaving 8 bases between them. The CDR3 nucleotides are TGCAGTGCTAGAGATTGGCCCAATACGCAGTATTTT. Translating it yields CSARDWPNTQYF.

This clonotype occurred many times. The chain joins TRBV4-3 to TRBJ1-2; the D gene is possibly TRBD1 (5 bases). V was trimmed by 3 bases and J by 2 bases, leaving 10 bases between them. Germline V gene sequence: CDR1 LGHNA, CDR2 YSLEER. The CDR3 runs 14 residues. CDR3 nucleotides: TGCGCCAGCAGCCACAGGGATGGGAACTATGGCTACACCTTC. As protein: CASSHRDGNYGYTF.

There are many counts of this clonotype. The chain has TRBV6-2 or TRBV6-3 and TRBJ1-1; unclear D gene. CDR1 is MNHEY and CDR2 is SVGEGT in the germline V gene. The CDR3 totals 11 residues. V dropped 6 bases and J dropped 4 bases, with 6 bases sitting between them. CDR3 amino acids: CASSLGTEAFF. The CDR3 nucleotides read TGTGCCAGCAGCTTAGGCACTGAAGCTTTCTTT.

This clonotype was observed a few times. This chain connects TRBV12-3 or TRBV12-4 to TRBJ1-2; D possibly corresponds to TRBD1 (6 bases). V dropped 2 bases and J dropped 3 bases, with 13 bases sitting between them. The CDR3 sequence is 15 residues long. CDR3 sequence reads: CASSLTLWTDYGYTF. The CDR3 coding sequence is TGTGCCAGCAGTTTAACTCTATGGACAGACTATGGCTACACCTTC.

The chain uses TRBV5-1 and TRBJ1-1; D is unclear. This CDR3 is built from 14 residues. The germline V gene has CDR1 SGHRS and CDR2 YFSETQ. V lost 2 bases and J 6 bases, leaving 14 bases between the germline ends. The CDR3 reads CASSLGFERAEAFF. CDR3 coding DNA: TGCGCCAGCAGCTTAGGGTTCGAGAGGGCTGAAGCTTTCTTT.

In its sample, this clonotype was seen a few times. The chain has TRBV12-3 or TRBV12-4 and TRBJ2-3; D tentatively reads TRBD1 or TRBD2 (6 bases each). The CDR3 covers 15 residues. The V end was cut by 2 bases, the J end by 6 bases, with 15 bases between. CDR3 nucleotides: TGTGCCAGCAGTTTATGGGGGGCCAGCCAGGATACGCAGTATTTT. It is translated as CASSLWGASQDTQYF.

Only a few counts were recorded for this clonotype. The chain links TRBV6-5 to TRBJ2-7; TRBD1 matches at 9 bases. With 6 bases clipped from V and 3 bases from J, the junction kept 9 bases outside the gene matches. Germline CDR1 and CDR2: MNHEY and SVGAGI. The CDR3 has 15 residues. The CDR3 is CASRNTGGGYYEQYF. The CDR3 DNA reads as TGTGCCAGCAGGAATACAGGGGGCGGATACTACGAGCAGTACTTC.

J is TRBJ2-1 and V is TRBV14; 7 bases map to TRBD2. The germline gives CDR1 SGHDN, CDR2 FVKESK. J was trimmed by 3 bases and V by 4 bases; bases with no gene match: 3. This CDR3 is built from 14 residues. The CDR3 sequence is CASSRPGGYNEQFF. CDR3 bases: TGTGCCAGCAGCCGACCGGGGGGCTACAATGAGCAGTTCTTC.

This clonotype was observed at least ten times. This chain links TRBV20-1 with TRBJ1-5; TRBD1 aligns across 10 bases. The junction had 0 bases not matched to a gene; V was cut back by 3 bases and J by 1 base. The CDR3 contains 14 residues. The germline CDR1 and CDR2 sequences are DFQATT and SNEGSKA (reference sequence). The CDR3 DNA sequence: TGCAGTGCTAGGACAGGGGGCAGCAATCAGCCCCAGCATTTT. Amino acid sequence: CSARTGGSNQPQHF.

This clonotype was detected only a few times. The chain has TRBV7-8 and TRBJ2-7; a possible D gene is TRBD1 (6 bases). This CDR3 contains 13 residues. CDR1 is SGHVS and CDR2 is FQNEAQ in the germline V gene. V was trimmed by 5 bases and J by 3 bases, leaving 11 bases between them. CDR3 amino acids: CASSIGQNYEQYF. CDR3 nucleotide sequence: TGTGCCAGCAGCATCGGACAGAACTACGAGCAGTACTTC.

The gene calls are TRBV7-2 and TRBJ2-5; 9 bases align to TRBD1. The CDR3 length is 15 residues. Germline-derived CDR1 and CDR2 are SGHTA and FQGNSA. V gave up 5 bases and J gave up 6 bases; unmatched junction bases: 10. CDR3 sequence reads: CASSDRTGGGKTQYF. CDR3 nucleotide sequence: TGTGCCAGCAGCGACCGCACAGGGGGCGGAAAGACCCAGTACTTC. Filled out from reference TRBV7-2 and TRBJ2-5, the complete variable domain reads GAGVSQSPSNKVTEKGKDVELRCDPISGHTALYWYRQSLGQGLEFLIYFQGNSAPDKSGLPSDRFSAERTGGSVSTLTIQRTQQEDSAVYLCASSDRTGGGKTQYFGPGTRLLVL.

This sequence joins TRBV24-1 and TRBJ1-2; D ambiguous. CDR1 is KGHDR, CDR2 SFDVKD, per germline. This CDR3 has 14 amino acids. The V and J ends lost 1 base and 4 bases respectively, with 9 bases between them. CDR3 bases: TGTGCCACCAGTGATTTAGGGATCGGCTATGGCTACACCTTC. This translates into CATSDLGIGYGYTF.

The chain links TRBV4-3 to TRBJ1-6, with TRBD1 as a possible D gene (5 bases). V dropped 1 base and J dropped 9 bases, with 13 bases sitting between them. The CDR3 runs to 15 residues. Germline V CDR1 and CDR2: LGHNA, YSLEER. The DNA for the CDR3 is TGCGCCAGCAGCCAAGTGCGAAAAGGGGTTTCACCCCTCCACTTT. Residues: CASSQVRKGVSPLHF.

The rearrangement uses TRBV9 and TRBJ2-5, with TRBD1 as a possible D gene (6 bases). Trimming took off 1 base at V and 5 bases at J, with 12 bases between the two ends. The CDR3 covers 14 residues. Per the germline V gene, CDR1 is SGDLS and CDR2 is YYNGEE. For the CDR3, the DNA is TGTGCCAGCAGCGTATCCCAGGGGCACGAGACCCAGTACTTC. Translated: CASSVSQGHETQYF.

The V and J genes are TRBV7-9 and TRBJ2-5, with 7 bases that match TRBD2. Germline V lookup: CDR1 SEHNR, CDR2 FQNEAQ (reference sequence). Trimming cost V 1 base and J 5 bases; bases outside gene matches: 7. This CDR3 region has 15 residues. The CDR3 reads CASSLVELRGETQYF. The CDR3 DNA follows: TGTGCCAGCAGCTTAGTGGAGTTGCGGGGGGAGACCCAGTACTTC.

CDR3 in amino acids: CASSQGGREAQYF. Written as DNA, the CDR3 is TGTGCCAGCAGCCAGGGGGGCAGGGAGGCGCAGTATTTT. The J gene is TRBJ2-3, the V gene TRBV5-4; weak D call: TRBD1 (7 bases). The V and J ends lost 4 bases and 10 bases respectively, with 16 bases between them. CDR3 length equals 13 residues. Germline-derived CDR1 and CDR2 are SGHNT and YYREEE (reference sequence).

The V gene is TRBV7-2, the J gene TRBJ1-6, with D possibly matching TRBD1 (6 bases). The length of the CDR3 is 15 residues. Germline lookup yields CDR1 SGHTA and CDR2 FQGNSA. Trimming removed 4 bases at V and 7 bases at J, with 14 bases between. CDR3 sequence reads: CASSSFGGSNSPLHF. CDR3 sequence (DNA): TGTGCCAGCAGCTCCTTTGGGGGCTCGAATTCACCCCTCCACTTT.